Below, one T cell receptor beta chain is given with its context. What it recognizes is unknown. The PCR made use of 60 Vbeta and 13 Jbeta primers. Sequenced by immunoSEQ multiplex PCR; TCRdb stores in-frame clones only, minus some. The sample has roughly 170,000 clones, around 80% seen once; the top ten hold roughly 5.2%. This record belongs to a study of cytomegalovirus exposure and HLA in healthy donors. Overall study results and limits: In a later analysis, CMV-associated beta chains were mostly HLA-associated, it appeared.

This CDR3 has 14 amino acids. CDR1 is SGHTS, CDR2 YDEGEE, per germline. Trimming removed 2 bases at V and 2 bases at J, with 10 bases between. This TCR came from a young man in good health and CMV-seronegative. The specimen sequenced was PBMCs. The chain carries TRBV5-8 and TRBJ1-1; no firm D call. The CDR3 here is CASSFPEFNTEAFF. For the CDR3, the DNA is TGTGCCAGCAGCTTCCCGGAGTTTAACACTGAAGCTTTCTTT.